This T cell receptor beta chain was documented in a study of tissue T cells after allogeneic stem cell transplantation. General study points: TCR repertoires tracked anatomic similarity, regardless of disease or transplant status. This small cohort was clinically heterogeneous, and sampling depth was a limitation.

The CDR3 has 15 amino acids. Trimming stripped 0 bases from V and 0 bases from J, with 7 bases between. The V gene's germline CDR1 is LGHNA and CDR2 YNLKQL (reference sequence). A note on this clone: Its antigen is unknown. Gene names refer to mouse genes. Read data end 1 residue before the CDR3 end; the end is taken from the germline J gene. Within the sample, other DNA sequences also encode this same CDR3.

Using immunoSEQ multiplex PCR, the repertoire was profiled, and TCRdb retains in-frame clones only, with some absent. The table has some 22,000 clones, almost 70% seen once. The sample comprised blood. The receptor's source is a female BALB/c mouse in good health. The strain's MHC haplotype is H2-d. The V call is TRBV5, the J call TRBJ2-3, with D possibly TRBD2 on 6 matching bases. This CDR3 reads CASSQDWGSAETLYF. The sequenced part of the CDR3 DNA is TGTGCCAGCAGCCAAGACTGGGGTAGTGCAGAAACGCTGTAT.